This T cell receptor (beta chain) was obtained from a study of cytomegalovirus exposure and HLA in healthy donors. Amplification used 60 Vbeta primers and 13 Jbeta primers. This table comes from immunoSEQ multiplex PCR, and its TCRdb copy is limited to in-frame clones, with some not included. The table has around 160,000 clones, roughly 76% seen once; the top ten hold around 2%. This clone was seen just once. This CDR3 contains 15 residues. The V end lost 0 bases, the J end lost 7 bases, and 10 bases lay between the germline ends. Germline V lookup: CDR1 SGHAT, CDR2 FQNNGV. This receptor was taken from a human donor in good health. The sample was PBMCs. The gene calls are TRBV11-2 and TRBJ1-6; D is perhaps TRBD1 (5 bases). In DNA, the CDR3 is TGTGCCAGCAGCTTAGATGGGGGGTCGAATTCACCCCTCCACTTT. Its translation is CASSLDGGSNSPLHF.